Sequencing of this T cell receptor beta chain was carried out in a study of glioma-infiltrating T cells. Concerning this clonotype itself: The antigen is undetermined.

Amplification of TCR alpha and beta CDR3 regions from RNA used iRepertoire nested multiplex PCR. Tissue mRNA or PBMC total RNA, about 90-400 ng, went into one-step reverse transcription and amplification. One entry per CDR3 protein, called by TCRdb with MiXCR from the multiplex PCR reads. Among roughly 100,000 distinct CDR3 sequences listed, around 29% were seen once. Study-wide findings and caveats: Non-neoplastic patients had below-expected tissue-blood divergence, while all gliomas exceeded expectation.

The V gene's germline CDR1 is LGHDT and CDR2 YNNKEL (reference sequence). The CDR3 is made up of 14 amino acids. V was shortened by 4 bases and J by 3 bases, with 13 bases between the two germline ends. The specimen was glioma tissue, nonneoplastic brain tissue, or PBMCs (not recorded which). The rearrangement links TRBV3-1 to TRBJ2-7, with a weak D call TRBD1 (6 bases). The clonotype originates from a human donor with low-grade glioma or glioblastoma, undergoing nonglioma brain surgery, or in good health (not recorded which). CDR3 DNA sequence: TGTGCCAGCAGCCCGGGACACCAACACTACGAGCAGTACTTC. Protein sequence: CASSPGHQHYEQYF.